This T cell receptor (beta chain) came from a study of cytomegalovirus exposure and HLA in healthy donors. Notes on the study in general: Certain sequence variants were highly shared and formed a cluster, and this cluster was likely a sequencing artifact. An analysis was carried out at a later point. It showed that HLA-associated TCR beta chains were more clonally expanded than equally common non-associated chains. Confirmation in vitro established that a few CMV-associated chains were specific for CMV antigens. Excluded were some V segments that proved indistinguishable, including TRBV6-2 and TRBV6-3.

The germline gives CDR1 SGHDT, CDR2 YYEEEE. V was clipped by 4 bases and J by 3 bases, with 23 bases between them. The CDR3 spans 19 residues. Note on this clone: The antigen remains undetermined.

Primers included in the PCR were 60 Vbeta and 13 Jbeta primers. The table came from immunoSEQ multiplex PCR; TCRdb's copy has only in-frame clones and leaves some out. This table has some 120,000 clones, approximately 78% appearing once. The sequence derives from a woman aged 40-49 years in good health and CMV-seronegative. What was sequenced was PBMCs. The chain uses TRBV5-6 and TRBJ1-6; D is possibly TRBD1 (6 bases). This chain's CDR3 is CASSRRPGASGYYNSPLHF. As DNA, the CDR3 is TGTGCCAGCAGCCGTCGGCCAGGGGCATCGGGATACTATAATTCACCCCTCCACTTT.